These 3 T cell receptor beta chains came from one sample sequenced in a study of shared clonotypes between healthy human individuals (TCRdb year 2020). Library generation was performed with the immunoSEQ multiplex PCR assay. What TCRdb holds here is the immuneACCESS table cut down to in-frame rearrangements. Part of the clones is not present; checked against another copy, under half of the missing clones reflect an unresolved V gene, and the others are unexplained. The sample includes approximately 2.4 million clones, with about 94% observed a single time. About 0.13% of the sample belongs to the ten largest clones. The sample consisted of naive CD4+ T cells sorted from blood. The cell subset or site tag for this specimen amounts to: CD45RA+ positively selected. Source of these receptors: a man in his late teens or twenties in good health.

The V and J genes are TRBV18 and TRBJ2-7; 7 bases are shared with TRBD2. The CDR3 spans 15 residues. V shed 2 bases and J 2 bases; nucleotides not matched to a gene: 6. The germline CDR1 and CDR2 sequences are KGHSH and LQKENI. The chain's CDR3 is CASSPVNSGPYEQYF. CDR3 in DNA: TGTGCCAGCTCACCAGTTAATAGCGGGCCCTACGAGCAGTACTTC.

The V gene is TRBV7-9, the J gene TRBJ1-2; D not resolved. The V end was cut by 7 bases, the J end by 5 bases, with 20 bases between. The CDR3 totals 15 residues. Looked up from germline, CDR1 is SEHNR and CDR2 is FQNEAQ (reference sequence). The CDR3 DNA is TGTGCCAGCAATGGGCCGACCGAGACGTTATATGGCTACACCTTC. This codes for CASNGPTETLYGYTF.

The gene calls are TRBV7-2 and TRBJ1-2, with a tentative D call TRBD1 (5 bases). The CDR3 runs 13 residues. Deletions cut 3 bases from V and 4 bases from J, with 9 bases between. Germline V gene lookup returns CDR1 SGHTA and CDR2 FQGNSA. CDR3 nucleotides: TGTGCCAGCAGCTTGGGGGAGGCCTATGGCTACACCTTC. Translating it yields CASSLGEAYGYTF.